These T cell receptor beta chains were read from a single sample in a study of cytomegalovirus exposure and HLA in healthy donors. Method: immunoSEQ multiplex PCR; TCRdb's copy keeps in-frame clones and lacks some. This sample contains tens of thousands of clones. The sequencing sample was made of PBMCs. These receptors were obtained from a man in his forties or fifties in good health and CMV-seronegative. CDR3s include the opening cysteine and the closing phenylalanine or tryptophan. The order of the fields is D gene, J gene, V gene, CDR3 protein. The D gene is left open where the match is weak.

TRBD2 TRBJ2-5 TRBV6-5 CATRTSGVYQETQYF
NA TRBJ1-4 TRBV19 CASSTAGGNEKLFF
TRBD2 TRBJ2-1 TRBV7-7 CASSLHYATSGANEQFF
NA TRBJ1-5 TRBV5-4 CASSGGLDQPQHF
NA TRBJ1-2 TRBV5-8 CASSQTQNYGYTF
TRBD1 TRBJ1-1 TRBV30 CAWNRQGNTEAFF
NA TRBJ1-6 TRBV19 CASSIDLRGTNSPLHF
TRBD1 TRBJ1-5 TRBV2 CASSVQGGNQPQHF
NA TRBJ2-3 TRBV7-9 CASSLGAGVTDTQYF
TRBD1 TRBJ2-7 TRBV14 CASSQVQGAFSEQYF
TRBD1 TRBJ2-7 TRBV7-9 CASSPTGYEQYF
NA TRBJ2-3 TRBV29-1 CSVEDVTGFTDTQYF
TRBD1 TRBJ2-7 TRBV5-1 CASSGDRAYEQYF
NA TRBJ2-7 TRBV11-2 CASSLDLGEQYF
NA TRBJ1-6 TRBV4-1 CASSQDSGGPNSPLHF
TRBD1 TRBJ1-1 TRBV18 CASSLGQGALAEAFF
TRBD2 TRBJ2-3 TRBV19 CASSILWTSGTDTQYF
TRBD2 TRBJ2-2 TRBV9 CASSGGRETVNTGELFF
NA TRBJ2-1 TRBV7-8 CASRAGAAEQFF
NA TRBJ2-7 TRBV29-1 CSVETPRQPYEQYF
TRBD1 TRBJ1-5 TRBV28 CASRLTGGNQPQHF
TRBD1 TRBJ1-2 TRBV19 CASSPKGDRVSGYTF
TRBD2 TRBJ2-7 TRBV19 CASTLSGNQGEQYF
TRBD2 TRBJ2-2 TRBV4-2 CASSRGLASAGELFF
TRBD1 TRBJ1-2 TRBV30 CAWITDRVNGYTF
NA TRBJ2-5 TRBV18 CASSPGLQETQYF
NA TRBJ2-7 TRBV6-6 CASSGGDSYEQYF
TRBD1 TRBJ1-4 TRBV18 CASSPMGQQEKLFF
NA TRBJ2-3 TRBV15 CATSIYTDTQYF
NA TRBJ1-4 TRBV18 CASSSGQSPSKLFF
TRBD1 TRBJ1-2 TRBV6-5 CASSYLRDRADYTF
TRBD1 TRBJ1-5 TRBV7-8 CASSPGQGGLNQPQHF
NA TRBJ1-3 TRBV28 CASSPGQVGNTIYF
NA TRBJ2-1 TRBV28 CASSSHGPAVQFF
TRBD2 TRBJ2-4 TRBV28 CASSSAQGGRAKNIQYF
TRBD1 TRBJ2-7 TRBV14 CASSKPGTGVYEQYF
TRBD1 TRBJ2-7 TRBV11-2 CASSLFGTGGYEQYF
NA TRBJ2-7 TRBV28 CASRHLEVAEQYF
NA TRBJ1-5 TRBV6-1 CATNTRGNQPQHF
NA TRBJ2-5 TRBV5-1 CASSPRQGQETQYF